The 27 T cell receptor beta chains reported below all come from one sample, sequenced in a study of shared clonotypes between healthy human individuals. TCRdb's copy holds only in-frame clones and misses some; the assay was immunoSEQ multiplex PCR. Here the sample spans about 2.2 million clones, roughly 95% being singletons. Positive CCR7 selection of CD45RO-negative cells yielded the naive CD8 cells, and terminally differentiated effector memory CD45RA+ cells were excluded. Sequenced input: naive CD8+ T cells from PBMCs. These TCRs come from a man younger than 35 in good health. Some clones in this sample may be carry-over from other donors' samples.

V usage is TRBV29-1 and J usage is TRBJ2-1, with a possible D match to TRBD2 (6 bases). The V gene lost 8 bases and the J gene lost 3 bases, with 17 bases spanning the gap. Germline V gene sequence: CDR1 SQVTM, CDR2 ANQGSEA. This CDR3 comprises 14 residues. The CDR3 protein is CSSVWGLNYNEQFF. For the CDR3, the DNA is TGCAGCTCCGTATGGGGACTGAACTACAATGAGCAGTTCTTC.

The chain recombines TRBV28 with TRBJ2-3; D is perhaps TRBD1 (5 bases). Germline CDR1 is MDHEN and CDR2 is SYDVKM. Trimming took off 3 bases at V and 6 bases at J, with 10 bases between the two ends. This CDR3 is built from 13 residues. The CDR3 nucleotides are TGTGCCAGCAGTTTCCAGGGTTTCGATACGCAGTATTTT. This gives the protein CASSFQGFDTQYF.

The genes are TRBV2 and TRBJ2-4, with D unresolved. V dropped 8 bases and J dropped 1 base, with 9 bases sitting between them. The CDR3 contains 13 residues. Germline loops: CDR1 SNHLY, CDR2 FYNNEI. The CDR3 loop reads CASEVWAKNIQYF. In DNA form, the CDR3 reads TGTGCCAGCGAGGTCTGGGCCAAAAACATTCAGTACTTC.

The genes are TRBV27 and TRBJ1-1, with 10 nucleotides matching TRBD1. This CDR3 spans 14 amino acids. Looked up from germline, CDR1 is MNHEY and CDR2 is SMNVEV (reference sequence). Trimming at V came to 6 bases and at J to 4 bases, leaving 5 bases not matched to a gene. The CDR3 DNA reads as TGTGCCAGCAGGCCCGGGACAGGGGTCACTGAAGCTTTCTTT. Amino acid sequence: CASRPGTGVTEAFF.

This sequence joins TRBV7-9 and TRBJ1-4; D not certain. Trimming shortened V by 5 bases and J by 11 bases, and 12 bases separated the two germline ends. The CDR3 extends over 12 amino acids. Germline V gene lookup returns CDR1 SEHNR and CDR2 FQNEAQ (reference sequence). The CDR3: CASSVGDGKLFF. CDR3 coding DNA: TGTGCCAGCAGCGTTGGGGATGGGAAACTGTTTTTT.

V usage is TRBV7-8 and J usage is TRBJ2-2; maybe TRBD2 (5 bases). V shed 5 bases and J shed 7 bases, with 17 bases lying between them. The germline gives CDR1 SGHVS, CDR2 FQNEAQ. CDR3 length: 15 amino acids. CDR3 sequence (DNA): TGTGCCAGCAGCATATATACTAGTACGGGCGGGGAGCTGTTTTTT. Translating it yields CASSIYTSTGGELFF.

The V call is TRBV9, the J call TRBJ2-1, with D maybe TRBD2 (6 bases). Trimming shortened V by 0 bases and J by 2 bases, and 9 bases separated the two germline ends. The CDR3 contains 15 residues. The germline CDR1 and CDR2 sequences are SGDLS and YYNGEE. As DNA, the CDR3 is TGTGCCAGCAGCGTAGTCCCGGGAGCCTACAATGAGCAGTTCTTC. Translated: CASSVVPGAYNEQFF.

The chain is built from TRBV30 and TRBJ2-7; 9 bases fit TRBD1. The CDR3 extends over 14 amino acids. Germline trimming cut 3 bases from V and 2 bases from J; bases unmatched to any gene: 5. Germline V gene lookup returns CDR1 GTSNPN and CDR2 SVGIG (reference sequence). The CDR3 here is CAWSHRDRAYEQYF. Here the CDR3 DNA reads TGTGCCTGGAGCCACCGGGACAGGGCCTACGAGCAGTACTTC.

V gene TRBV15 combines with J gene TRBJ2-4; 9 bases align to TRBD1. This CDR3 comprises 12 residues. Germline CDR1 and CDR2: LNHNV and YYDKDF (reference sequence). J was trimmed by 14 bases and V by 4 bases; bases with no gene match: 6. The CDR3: CATSTRRDREYF. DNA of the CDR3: TGTGCCACCAGCACCCGCCGGGACAGGGAGTACTTC.

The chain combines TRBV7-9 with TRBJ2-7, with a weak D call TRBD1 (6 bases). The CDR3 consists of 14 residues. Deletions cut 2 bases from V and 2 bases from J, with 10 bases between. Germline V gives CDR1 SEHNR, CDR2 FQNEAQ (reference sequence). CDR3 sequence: CASSLRDNPYEQYF. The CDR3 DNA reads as TGTGCCAGCAGCTTACGGGACAACCCCTACGAGCAGTACTTC.

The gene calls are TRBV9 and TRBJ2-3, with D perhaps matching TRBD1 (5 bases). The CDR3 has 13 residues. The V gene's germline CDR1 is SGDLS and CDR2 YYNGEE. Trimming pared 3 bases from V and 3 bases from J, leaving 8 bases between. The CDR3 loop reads CASSAPGTDTQYF. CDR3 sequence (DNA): TGTGCCAGCAGCGCCCCAGGGACAGATACGCAGTATTTT.

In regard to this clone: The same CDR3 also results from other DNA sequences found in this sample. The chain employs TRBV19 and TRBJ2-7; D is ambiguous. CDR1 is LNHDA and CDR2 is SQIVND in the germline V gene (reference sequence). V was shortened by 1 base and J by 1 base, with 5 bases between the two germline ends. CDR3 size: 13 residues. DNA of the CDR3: TGTGCCAGTAGTATAGGACCATCCTACGAGCAGTACTTC. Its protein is CASSIGPSYEQYF. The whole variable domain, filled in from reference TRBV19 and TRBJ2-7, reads DGGITQSPKYLFRKEGQNVTLSCEQNLNHDAMYWYRQDPGQGLRLIYYSQIVNDFQKGDIAEGYSVSREKKESFPLTVTSAQKNPTAFYLCASSIGPSYEQYFGPGTRLTVT.

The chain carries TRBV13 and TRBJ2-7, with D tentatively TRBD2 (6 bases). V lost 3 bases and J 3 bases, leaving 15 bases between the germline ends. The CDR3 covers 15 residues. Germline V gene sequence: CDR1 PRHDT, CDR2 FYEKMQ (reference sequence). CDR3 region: CASSLRIADFYEQYF. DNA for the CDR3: TGTGCCAGCAGCTTGAGGATAGCGGACTTCTACGAGCAGTACTTC.

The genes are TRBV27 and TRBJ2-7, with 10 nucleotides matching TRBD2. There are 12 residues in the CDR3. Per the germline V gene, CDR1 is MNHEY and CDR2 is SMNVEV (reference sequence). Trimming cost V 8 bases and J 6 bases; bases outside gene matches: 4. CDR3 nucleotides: TGTGCCAGCGGCGGACTAGCGGCCGAGCAGTACTTC. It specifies CASGGLAAEQYF.

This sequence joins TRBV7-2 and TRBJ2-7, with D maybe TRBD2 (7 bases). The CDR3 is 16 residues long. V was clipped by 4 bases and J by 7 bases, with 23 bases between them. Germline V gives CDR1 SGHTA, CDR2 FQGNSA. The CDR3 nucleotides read TGTGCCAGCAGCTCCGACAGGACTAGGGGTGGTTGGGAGCAGTACTTC. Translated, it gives CASSSDRTRGGWEQYF.

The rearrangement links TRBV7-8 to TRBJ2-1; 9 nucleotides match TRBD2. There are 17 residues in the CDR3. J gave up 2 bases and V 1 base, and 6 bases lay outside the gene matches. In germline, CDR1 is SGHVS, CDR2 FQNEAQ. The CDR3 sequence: CASSLVRAGGPYNEQFF. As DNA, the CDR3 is TGTGCCAGCAGCTTAGTAAGAGCGGGAGGCCCCTACAATGAGCAGTTCTTC.

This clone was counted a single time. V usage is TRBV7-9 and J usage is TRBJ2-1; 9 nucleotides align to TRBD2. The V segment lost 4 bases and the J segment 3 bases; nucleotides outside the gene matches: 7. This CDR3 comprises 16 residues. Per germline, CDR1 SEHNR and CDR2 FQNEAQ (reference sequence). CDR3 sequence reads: CASSSLAGAGYNEQFF. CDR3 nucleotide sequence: TGTGCCAGCAGCTCATTAGCGGGAGCGGGCTACAATGAGCAGTTCTTC. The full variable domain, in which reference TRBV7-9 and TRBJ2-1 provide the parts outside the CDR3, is DTGVSQNPRHKITKRGQNVTFRCDPISEHNRLYWYRQTLGQGPEFLTYFQNEAQLEKSRLLSDRFSAERPKGSFSTLEIQRTEQGDSAMYLCASSSLAGAGYNEQFFGPGTRLTVL.

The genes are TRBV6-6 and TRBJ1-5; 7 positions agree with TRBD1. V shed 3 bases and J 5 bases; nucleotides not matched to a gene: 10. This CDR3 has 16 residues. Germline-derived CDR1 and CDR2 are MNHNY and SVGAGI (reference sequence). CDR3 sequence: CASSYFFRGRDQPQHF. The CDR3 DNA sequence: TGTGCCAGCAGTTATTTCTTCAGGGGGAGGGATCAGCCCCAGCATTTT.

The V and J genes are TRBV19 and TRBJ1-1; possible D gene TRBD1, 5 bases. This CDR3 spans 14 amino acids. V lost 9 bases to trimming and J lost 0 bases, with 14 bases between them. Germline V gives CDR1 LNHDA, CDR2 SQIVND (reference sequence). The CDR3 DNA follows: TGTGCCAGCTGGGACCTAGGCCTGAACACTGAAGCTTTCTTT. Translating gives CASWDLGLNTEAFF.

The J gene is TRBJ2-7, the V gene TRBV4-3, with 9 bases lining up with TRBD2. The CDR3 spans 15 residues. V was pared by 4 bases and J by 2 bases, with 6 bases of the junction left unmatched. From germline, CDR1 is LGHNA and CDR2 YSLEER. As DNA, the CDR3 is TGCGCCAGCAGCCCTAGACTAGCGGCGCCCTACGAGCAGTACTTC. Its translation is CASSPRLAAPYEQYF.

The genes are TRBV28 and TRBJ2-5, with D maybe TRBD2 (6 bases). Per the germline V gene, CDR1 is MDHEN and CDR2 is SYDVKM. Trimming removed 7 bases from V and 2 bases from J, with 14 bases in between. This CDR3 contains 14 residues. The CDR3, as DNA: TGTGCCAGCACTCCGGGAGTGGGGCAAGAGACCCAGTACTTC. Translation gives CASTPGVGQETQYF.

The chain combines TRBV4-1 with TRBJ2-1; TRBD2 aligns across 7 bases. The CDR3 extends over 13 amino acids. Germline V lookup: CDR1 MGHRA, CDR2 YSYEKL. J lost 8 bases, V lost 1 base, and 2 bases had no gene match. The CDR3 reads CASSQGLAYEQFF. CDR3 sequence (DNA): TGCGCCAGCAGCCAAGGACTAGCCTATGAGCAGTTCTTC.

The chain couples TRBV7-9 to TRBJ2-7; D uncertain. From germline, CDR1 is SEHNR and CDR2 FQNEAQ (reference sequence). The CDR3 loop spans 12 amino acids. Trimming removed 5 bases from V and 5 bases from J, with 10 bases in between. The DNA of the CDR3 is TGTGCCAGCAGCATAGTAGATCACGAGCAGTACTTC. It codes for CASSIVDHEQYF.

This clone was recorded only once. The CDR3 protein is CASSTEGRLVDEQFF. The CDR3 DNA reads as TGTGCCAGTTCGACTGAGGGGAGATTGGTCGATGAGCAGTTCTTC. The J gene is TRBJ2-1, the V gene TRBV9; D may correspond to TRBD1 or TRBD2 (5 bases each). The germline CDR1 and CDR2 sequences are SGDLS and YYNGEE. Trimming took 8 bases from V and 8 from J, leaving 23 bases between them. The CDR3 contains 15 residues.

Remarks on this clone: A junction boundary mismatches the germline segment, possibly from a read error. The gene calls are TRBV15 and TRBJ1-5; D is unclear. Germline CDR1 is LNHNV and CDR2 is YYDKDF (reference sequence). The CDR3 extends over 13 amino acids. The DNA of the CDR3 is TGTGCCACCAGCAGATCGACGAATCGGCCCCAGCATTTT. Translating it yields CATSRSTNRPQHF. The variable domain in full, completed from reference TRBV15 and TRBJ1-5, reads DAMVIQNPRYQVTQFGKPVTLSCSQTLNHNVMYWYQQKSSQAPKLLFHYYDKDFNNEADTPDNFQSRRPNTSFCFLDIRSPGLGDTAMYLCATSRSTNRPQHFGDGTRLSIL.

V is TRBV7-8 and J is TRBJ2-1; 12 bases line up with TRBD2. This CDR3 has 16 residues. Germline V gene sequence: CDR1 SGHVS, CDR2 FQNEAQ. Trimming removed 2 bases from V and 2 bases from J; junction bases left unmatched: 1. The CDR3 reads CASSLRLAGAYNEQFF. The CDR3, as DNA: TGTGCCAGCAGCTTACGACTAGCGGGAGCCTACAATGAGCAGTTCTTC.

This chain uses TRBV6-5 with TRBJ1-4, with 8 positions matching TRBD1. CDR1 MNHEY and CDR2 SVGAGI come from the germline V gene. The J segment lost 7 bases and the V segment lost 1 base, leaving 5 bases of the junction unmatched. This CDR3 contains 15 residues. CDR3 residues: CASSYLGTGREKLFF. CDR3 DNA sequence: TGTGCCAGCAGTTACTTAGGGACAGGCCGTGAAAAACTGTTTTTT.